This T cell receptor (beta chain) was identified during a study of technical replicates of blood from several donors. Trimming took 8 bases from V and 0 from J; bases not matched to a gene: 4. The CDR3 spans 14 residues. CDR1 is SGHTA and CDR2 is FQGNSA in the germline V gene. Sequencing was performed with immunoSEQ multiplex PCR; in TCRdb, only in-frame clones are kept and a portion is missing. Of fewer than 70,000 clones in the sample, 75% to 90% were seen once. The sample comprised PBMCs. The TCR was taken from a human donor in good health. Some clones in this sample may be carry-over from other donors' samples. The chain uses TRBV7-2 and TRBJ1-1, with 9 bases fitting TRBD1. CDR3 in amino acids: CASRDRDLNTEAFF. The CDR3 bases are TGTGCCAGCCGGGACAGGGATCTGAACACTGAAGCTTTCTTT. Using reference TRBV7-2 and TRBJ1-1 for the parts outside the CDR3, the full variable domain is GAGVSQSPSNKVTEKGKDVELRCDPISGHTALYWYRQSLGQGLEFLIYFQGNSAPDKSGLPSDRFSAERTGGSVSTLTIQRTQQEDSAVYLCASRDRDLNTEAFFGQGTRLTVV.